Shown below are 13 T cell receptor beta chains from a single sample sequenced in a study of synovial regulatory T cells in juvenile arthritis. The method was immunoSEQ multiplex PCR; TCRdb's version includes in-frame clones alone and lacks a portion of them. The sample's table shows more than 9,500 clones. The sample was Treg cells from blood. This sample's subset: remaining (HLA-DR-negative) circulating blood Treg cells. The receptors derive from a donor aged 2-30 years with juvenile idiopathic arthritis.

This chain connects TRBV27 to TRBJ2-2; absent DNA, TCRdb's TRBD1 call cannot be checked. Germline lookup yields CDR1 MNHEY and CDR2 SMNVEV (reference sequence). The CDR3 covers 18 residues. Only the protein is available. The CDR3 sequence: CASSLWWAGGRDTGELFF.

This chain uses TRBV7-2 with TRBJ2-4. The germline V gene encodes CDR1 SGHTA and CDR2 FQGNSA. The CDR3 contains 14 residues. The record lacks a DNA sequence. The CDR3 sequence is CASRSPGEGNIQYF.

The V gene is TRBV5-6, the J gene TRBJ2-2; TCRdb indicates TRBD2, and absent DNA this call remains unverified. This CDR3 comprises 13 residues. No DNA is listed. The germline CDR1 and CDR2 sequences are SGHDT and YYEEEE. CDR3: CASSLVSPGELFF.

This rearrangement joins TRBV4-2 to TRBJ1-2; TCRdb calls TRBD1, which cannot be checked without DNA. Looked up from germline, CDR1 is LGHNA and CDR2 is YNFKEQ. This CDR3 is 13 amino acids long. DNA is not on record. This CDR3 is CASSPGQNYGYTF.

This chain joins TRBV2 and TRBJ1-2; no DNA is available, so the TRBD1 call from TCRdb remains unchecked. CDR3 length: 14 residues. DNA is not recorded here. CDR1 and CDR2 (germline): SNHLY, FYNNEI. CDR3 residues: CASTTDRLNYGYTF.

This CDR3 reads CASSLARDFLSTDTQYF. The gene calls are TRBV7-6 and TRBJ2-3; TCRdb's D call, TRBD2, is unchecked because there is no DNA. Germline CDR1 SGHVS, CDR2 FNYEAQ. The CDR3 covers 17 residues. No DNA sequence is on record.

J is TRBJ1-4 and V is TRBV5-1; TCRdb returns TRBD1, unconfirmable since there is no DNA. The CDR3 has 16 residues. No DNA sequence was recorded. Germline values: CDR1 SGHRS, CDR2 YFSETQ. The CDR3 sequence: CASSPGQSATNEKLFF.

The chain joins TRBV6-1 to TRBJ1-5. The CDR3 consists of 14 residues. DNA for this receptor is not on file. Germline lookup yields CDR1 MNHNS and CDR2 SASEGT. This CDR3 reads CASSLDYSNQPQHF.

The chain recombines TRBV18 with TRBJ2-2; TCRdb calls TRBD2, which cannot be checked without DNA. Per germline, CDR1 KGHSH and CDR2 LQKENI. There are 16 residues in the CDR3. The protein alone is recorded here. CDR3 in amino acids: CASSPRIRWNTGELFF.

The CDR3 sequence: CASAGRTGVTGELFF. The gene calls are TRBV10-2 and TRBJ2-2; lacking DNA, the TRBD1 call made by TCRdb goes unchecked. The CDR3 is 15 residues long. No DNA has been recorded. Germline V gives CDR1 WSHSY, CDR2 SAAADI.

The CDR3 here is CASSFSGGGYEQYF. J is TRBJ2-7 and V is TRBV5-1; the D gene TCRdb calls, TRBD2, cannot be checked with no DNA. The CDR3 loop spans 14 amino acids. The DNA sequence is not available. CDR1 is SGHRS and CDR2 is YFSETQ in the germline V gene. The full variable domain, its missing parts supplied by reference TRBV5-1 and TRBJ2-7, is KAGVTQTPRYLIKTRGQQVTLSCSPISGHRSVSWYQQTPGQGLQFLFEYFSETQRNKGNFPGRFSGRQFSNSRSEMNVSTLELGDSALYLCASSFSGGGYEQYFGPGTRLTVT.

Judged by frequency, this clone is medium-sized. The chain has TRBV7-7 and TRBJ2-3; TCRdb outputs TRBD1, but without DNA this stays unchecked. The CDR3 is made up of 14 amino acids. Nucleotide data are not available. Germline CDR1 and CDR2: SSHAT and FNYEAQ (reference sequence). The CDR3 sequence is CASSLGQNTDTQYF.

The V call is TRBV5-1, the J call TRBJ2-1; TCRdb designates TRBD2, a call that cannot be tested without DNA. CDR3 length: 16 residues. No DNA sequence was recorded. Germline V gene sequence: CDR1 SGHRS, CDR2 YFSETQ. CDR3: CASSVGLAGARNEQFF.